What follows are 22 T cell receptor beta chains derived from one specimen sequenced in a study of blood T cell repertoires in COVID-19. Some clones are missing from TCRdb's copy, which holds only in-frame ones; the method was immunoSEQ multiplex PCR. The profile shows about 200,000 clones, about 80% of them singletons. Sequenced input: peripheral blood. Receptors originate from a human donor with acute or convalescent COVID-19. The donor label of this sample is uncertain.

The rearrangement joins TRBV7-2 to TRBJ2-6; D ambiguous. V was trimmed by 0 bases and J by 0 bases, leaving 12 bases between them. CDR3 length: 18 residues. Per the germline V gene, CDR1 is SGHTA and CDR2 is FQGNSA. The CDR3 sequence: CASSLASEVPSGANVLTF. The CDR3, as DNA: TGTGCCAGCAGCTTAGCCTCAGAGGTACCCTCTGGGGCCAACGTCCTGACTTTC.

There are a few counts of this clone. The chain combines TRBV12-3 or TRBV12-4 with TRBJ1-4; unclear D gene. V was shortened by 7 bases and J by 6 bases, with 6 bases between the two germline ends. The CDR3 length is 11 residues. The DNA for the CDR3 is TGTGCCAGCACCCTCGATGAAAAACTGTTTTTT. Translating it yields CASTLDEKLFF.

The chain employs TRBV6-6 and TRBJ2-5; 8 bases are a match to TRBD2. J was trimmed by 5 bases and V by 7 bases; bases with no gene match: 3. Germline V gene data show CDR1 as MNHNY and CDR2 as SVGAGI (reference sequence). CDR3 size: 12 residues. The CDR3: CASKRERETQYF. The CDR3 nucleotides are TGTGCCAGCAAGCGGGAGAGGGAGACCCAGTACTTC.

The CDR3 spells CASSDARVTGTRDAFF. In DNA form, the CDR3 reads TGTGCCAGCAGTGACGCCCGAGTGACCGGGACACGGGACGCTTTCTTT. This chain uses TRBV6-4 with TRBJ1-1; possibly TRBD1 for D (6 bases). Germline assignment: CDR1 MRHNA and CDR2 SNTAGT. The V gene lost 2 bases and the J gene lost 11 bases, with 24 bases spanning the gap. The CDR3 is made up of 16 amino acids.

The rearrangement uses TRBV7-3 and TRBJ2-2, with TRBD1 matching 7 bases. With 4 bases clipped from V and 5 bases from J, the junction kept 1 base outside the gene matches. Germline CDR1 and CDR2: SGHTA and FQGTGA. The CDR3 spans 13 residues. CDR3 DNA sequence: TGTGCCAGCAGCTACAGGGGTACCGGGGAGCTGTTTTTT. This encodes CASSYRGTGELFF.

CDR3 coding DNA: TGTGCCAGCAGCACACAGCTTCCAGAGACCCAGTACTTC. Translated, it gives CASSTQLPETQYF. The rearrangement links TRBV7-8 to TRBJ2-5; D gene uncertain. CDR3 size: 13 residues. Germline V lookup: CDR1 SGHVS, CDR2 FQNEAQ. Trimming left V 5 bases short and J 4 bases short, with 11 bases between.

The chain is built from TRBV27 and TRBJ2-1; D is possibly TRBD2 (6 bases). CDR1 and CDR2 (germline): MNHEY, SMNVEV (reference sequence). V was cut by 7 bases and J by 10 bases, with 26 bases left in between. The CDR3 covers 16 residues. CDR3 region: CASTSPSGLGFMEQFF. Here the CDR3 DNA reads TGTGCCAGCACTTCGCCCTCGGGACTCGGTTTTATGGAGCAGTTCTTC.

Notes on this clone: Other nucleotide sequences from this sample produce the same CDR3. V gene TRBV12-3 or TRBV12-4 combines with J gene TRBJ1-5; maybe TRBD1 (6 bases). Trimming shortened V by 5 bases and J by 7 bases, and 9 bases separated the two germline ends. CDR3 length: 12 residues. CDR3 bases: TGTGCCAGCAGTCCACAGGGCCAGCCCCAGCATTTT. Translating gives CASSPQGQPQHF.

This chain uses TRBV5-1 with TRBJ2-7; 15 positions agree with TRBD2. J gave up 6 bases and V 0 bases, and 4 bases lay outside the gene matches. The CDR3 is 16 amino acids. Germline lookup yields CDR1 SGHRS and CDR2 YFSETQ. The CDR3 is CASSLAGGLAGGEQYF. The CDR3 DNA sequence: TGCGCCAGCAGCTTGGCCGGGGGACTAGCGGGAGGCGAGCAGTACTTC. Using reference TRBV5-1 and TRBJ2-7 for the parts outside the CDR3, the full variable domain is KAGVTQTPRYLIKTRGQQVTLSCSPISGHRSVSWYQQTPGQGLQFLFEYFSETQRNKGNFPGRFSGRQFSNSRSEMNVSTLELGDSALYLCASSLAGGLAGGEQYFGPGTRLTVT.

CDR3 bases: TGCGCCAGCAGCTCAGGGGAAAGAGGCAATCAGCCCCAGCATTTT. Translated: CASSSGERGNQPQHF. The J gene is TRBJ1-5, the V gene TRBV5-1, with D possibly matching TRBD1 (6 bases). Deletions cut 3 bases from V and 2 bases from J, with 12 bases between. Germline loops: CDR1 SGHRS, CDR2 YFSETQ. This CDR3 comprises 15 residues.

CDR3: CASSRQGVYTGELFF. In DNA, the CDR3 is TGTGCCAGCAGTCGACAGGGGGTGTACACCGGGGAGCTGTTTTTT. J is TRBJ2-2 and V is TRBV28; 9 bases align to TRBD1. V trimming: 5 bases; J trimming: 3 bases; junction bases outside the gene matches: 4. Germline values: CDR1 MDHEN, CDR2 SYDVKM. The CDR3 length is 15 residues.

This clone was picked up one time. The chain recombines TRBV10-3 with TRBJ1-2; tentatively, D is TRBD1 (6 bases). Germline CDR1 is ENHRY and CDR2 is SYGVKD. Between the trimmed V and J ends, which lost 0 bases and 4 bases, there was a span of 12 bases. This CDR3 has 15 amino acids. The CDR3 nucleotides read TGTGCCATCAGTGAGTCGGAAACAGGGCGCTATGGCTACACCTTC. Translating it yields CAISESETGRYGYTF.

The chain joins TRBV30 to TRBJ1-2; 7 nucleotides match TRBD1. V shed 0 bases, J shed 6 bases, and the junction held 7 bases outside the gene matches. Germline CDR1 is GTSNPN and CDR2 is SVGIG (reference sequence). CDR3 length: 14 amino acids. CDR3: CAWSVNRGRDGYTF. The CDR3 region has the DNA TGTGCCTGGAGTGTAAACAGGGGCAGGGATGGCTACACCTTC.

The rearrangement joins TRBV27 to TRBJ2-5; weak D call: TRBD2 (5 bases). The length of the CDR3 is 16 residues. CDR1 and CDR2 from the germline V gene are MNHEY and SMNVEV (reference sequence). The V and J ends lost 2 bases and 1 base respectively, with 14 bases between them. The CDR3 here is CASSLARTDRQETQYF. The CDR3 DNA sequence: TGTGCCAGCAGTTTAGCCCGGACTGATCGCCAAGAGACCCAGTACTTC.

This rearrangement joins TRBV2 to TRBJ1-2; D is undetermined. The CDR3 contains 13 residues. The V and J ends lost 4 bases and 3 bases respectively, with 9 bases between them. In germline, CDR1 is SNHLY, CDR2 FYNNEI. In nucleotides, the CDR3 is TGTGCCAGCAGTGCTACGCCTGACTATGGCTACACCTTC. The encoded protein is CASSATPDYGYTF.

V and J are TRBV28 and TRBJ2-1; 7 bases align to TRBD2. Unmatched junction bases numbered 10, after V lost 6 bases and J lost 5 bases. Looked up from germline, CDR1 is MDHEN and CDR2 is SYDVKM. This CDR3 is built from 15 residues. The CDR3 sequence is CASSPAEAGNNEQFF. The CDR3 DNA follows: TGTGCCAGCAGCCCTGCAGAAGCGGGAAACAATGAGCAGTTCTTC.

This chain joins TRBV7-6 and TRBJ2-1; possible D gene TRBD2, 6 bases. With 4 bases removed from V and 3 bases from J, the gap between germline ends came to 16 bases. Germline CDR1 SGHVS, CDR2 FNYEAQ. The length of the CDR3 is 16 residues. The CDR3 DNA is TGTGCCAGCAGCTCCCTCGGCGGGATTGGCTACAATGAGCAGTTCTTC. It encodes CASSSLGGIGYNEQFF.

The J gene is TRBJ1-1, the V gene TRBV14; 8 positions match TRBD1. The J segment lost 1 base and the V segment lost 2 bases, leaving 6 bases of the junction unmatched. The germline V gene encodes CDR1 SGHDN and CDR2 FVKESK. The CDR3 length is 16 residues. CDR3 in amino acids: CASSQWPGTGNTEAFF. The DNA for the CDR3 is TGTGCCAGCAGCCAATGGCCTGGGACAGGGAACACTGAAGCTTTCTTT.

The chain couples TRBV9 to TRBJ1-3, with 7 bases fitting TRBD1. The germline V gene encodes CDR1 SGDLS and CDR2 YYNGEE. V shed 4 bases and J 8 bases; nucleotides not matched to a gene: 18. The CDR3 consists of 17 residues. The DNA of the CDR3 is TGTGCCAGCAGCCCAGGGGGTCGGCAGGGAGGAAGAGACACCATATATTTT. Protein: CASSPGGRQGGRDTIYF.

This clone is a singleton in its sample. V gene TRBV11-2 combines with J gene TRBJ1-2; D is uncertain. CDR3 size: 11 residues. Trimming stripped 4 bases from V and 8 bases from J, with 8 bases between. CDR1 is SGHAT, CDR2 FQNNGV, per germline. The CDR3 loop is CASSYPGGYTF. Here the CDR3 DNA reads TGTGCCAGCAGCTATCCGGGGGGCTACACCTTC.

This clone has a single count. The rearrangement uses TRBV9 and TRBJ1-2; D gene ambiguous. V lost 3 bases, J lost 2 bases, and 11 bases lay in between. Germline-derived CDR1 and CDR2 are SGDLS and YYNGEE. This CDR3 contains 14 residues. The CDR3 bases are TGTGCCAGCAGCGCCCGACAAACAAACTATGGCTACACCTTC. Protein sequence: CASSARQTNYGYTF.

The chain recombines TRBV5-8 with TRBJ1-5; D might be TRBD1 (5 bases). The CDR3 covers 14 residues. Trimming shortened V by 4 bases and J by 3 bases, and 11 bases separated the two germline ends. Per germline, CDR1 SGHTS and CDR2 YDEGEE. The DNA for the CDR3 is TGTGCCAGCAGCCCTGGACAACTCAATCAGCCCCAGCATTTT. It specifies CASSPGQLNQPQHF.